Below are 18 T cell receptor beta chains sequenced from a single sample in a study of T cell changes during pregnancy in multiple sclerosis. Profiling relied on immunoSEQ multiplex PCR, and the TCRdb table lists in-frame clones only, not all of them. The sample has tens of thousands of clones, nearly 95% seen once. Sequences were derived from peripheral blood, sampled after pregnancy. These receptors came from a female donor with multiple sclerosis, enrolled in a pregnancy study.

This CDR3 reads CASSLGGRGIQTQYF. CDR3 DNA: TGCGCCAGCAGCCTGGGCGGGAGGGGCATCCAGACCCAGTACTTC. The chain links TRBV5-1 to TRBJ2-5, with 9 positions matching TRBD2. The CDR3 length is 15 residues. V was clipped by 4 bases and J by 6 bases; unmatched bases: 10. CDR1 and CDR2 from the germline V gene are SGHRS and YFSETQ.

The chain has TRBV25-1 and TRBJ2-3; no firm D call. The V gene's germline CDR1 is MGHDK and CDR2 SYGVNS. Trimming pared 5 bases from V and 1 base from J, leaving 13 bases between. The length of the CDR3 is 15 residues. This CDR3 is CASSPEDTGTDTQYF. The CDR3 bases are TGTGCCAGCAGTCCCGAAGACACGGGCACAGATACGCAGTATTTT.

The chain employs TRBV4-3 and TRBJ2-3; D may be TRBD1 (6 bases). Looked up from germline, CDR1 is LGHNA and CDR2 is YSLEER. Between the trimmed V and J ends, which lost 4 bases and 3 bases, there was a span of 20 bases. This CDR3 is built from 17 residues. The CDR3 nucleotides read TGCGCCAGCAGCCCCTCCGGCCCGTCAGGGGCAACAGATACGCAGTATTTT. Its protein product is CASSPSGPSGATDTQYF.

This clone has more than one count but fewer than ten. The chain is built from TRBV30 and TRBJ1-2, with D uncertain. CDR1 is GTSNPN and CDR2 is SVGIG in the germline V gene (reference sequence). The V gene lost 0 bases and the J gene lost 4 bases, with 9 bases spanning the gap. This CDR3 has 13 amino acids. The CDR3 here is CAWSVQQSYGYTF. The DNA for the CDR3 is TGTGCCTGGAGTGTACAACAGTCCTATGGCTACACCTTC.

The chain uses TRBV2 and TRBJ2-1; TRBD1 matches 8 bases. Looked up from germline, CDR1 is SNHLY and CDR2 is FYNNEI. The V gene end was trimmed by 8 bases and the J gene end by 7 bases; junction bases not matched to a gene: 4. This CDR3 comprises 12 residues. In DNA, the CDR3 is TGTGCCAGCCCCTACAGGGGGAATGAGCAGTTCTTC. Its translation is CASPYRGNEQFF. Full variable domain (missing parts from reference TRBV2 and TRBJ2-1): EPEVTQTPSHQVTQMGQEVILRCVPISNHLYFYWYRQILGQKVEFLVSFYNNEISEKSEIFDDQFSVERPDGSNFTLKIRSTKLEDSAMYFCASPYRGNEQFFGPGTRLTVL.

This sequence joins TRBV5-4 and TRBJ2-3, with D perhaps matching TRBD2 (7 bases). Per germline, CDR1 SGHNT and CDR2 YYREEE (reference sequence). The ends were cut back, 0 bases at V and 4 bases at J, with 15 bases in the middle. The CDR3 totals 16 residues. CDR3 residues: CASSLGPGGQADTQYF. The CDR3, as DNA: TGTGCCAGCAGCTTGGGGCCGGGGGGCCAGGCAGATACGCAGTATTTT.

The rearrangement uses TRBV7-9 and TRBJ2-3, with 12 nucleotides matching TRBD2. Germline V gene data show CDR1 as SEHNR and CDR2 as FQNEAQ (reference sequence). Germline trimming cut 4 bases from V and 2 bases from J; bases unmatched to any gene: 7. CDR3 length: 17 amino acids. DNA of the CDR3: TGTGCCAGCAGCTCTCCTAGCGGGGGGGCGTCCACAGATACGCAGTATTTT. Its protein product is CASSSPSGGASTDTQYF.

This chain uses TRBV18 with TRBJ2-6, with 9 bases aligning to TRBD1. Germline CDR1 and CDR2: KGHSH and LQKENI. J was trimmed by 2 bases and V by 5 bases; bases with no gene match: 19. This CDR3 has 21 amino acids. The CDR3 spells CASSRVSPGQGSLTGANVLTF. The CDR3 nucleotides are TGTGCCAGCTCAAGGGTGTCCCCGGGACAGGGCTCCCTTACTGGGGCCAACGTCCTGACTTTC. Complete variable domain (other parts from reference TRBV18 and TRBJ2-6): NAGVMQNPRHLVRRRGQEARLRCSPMKGHSHVYWYRQLPEEGLKFMVYLQKENIIDESGMPKERFSAEFPKEGPSILRIQQVVRGDSAAYFCASSRVSPGQGSLTGANVLTFGAGSRLTVL.

The rearrangement links TRBV7-9 to TRBJ2-7; the D gene is possibly TRBD2 (5 bases). The V end lost 3 bases, the J end lost 2 bases, and 11 bases lay between the germline ends. Germline lookup yields CDR1 SEHNR and CDR2 FQNEAQ (reference sequence). The CDR3 is 14 amino acids. The CDR3 here is CASSFRSGTYEQYF. CDR3 DNA: TGTGCCAGCAGCTTTAGAAGCGGTACCTACGAGCAGTACTTC.

The V gene is TRBV10-3, the J gene TRBJ1-1; D is perhaps TRBD1 (5 bases). The CDR3 is 13 residues long. The germline V gene encodes CDR1 ENHRY and CDR2 SYGVKD. V was clipped by 6 bases and J by 3 bases, with 11 bases between them. The chain's CDR3 is CAIRSPGDTEAFF. The CDR3 DNA follows: TGTGCCATCAGGTCCCCGGGGGACACTGAAGCTTTCTTT.

The chain recombines TRBV5-8 with TRBJ1-2; D gene unclear. This CDR3 is built from 13 residues. Trimming left V 1 base short and J 8 bases short, with 12 bases between. Germline V gene sequence: CDR1 SGHTS, CDR2 YDEGEE. As DNA, the CDR3 is TGTGCCAGCAGCTTGTATCCCCCCGGGGGCTACACCTTC. As protein: CASSLYPPGGYTF.

The chain combines TRBV7-8 with TRBJ1-4, with D uncertain. The length of the CDR3 is 14 residues. Trimming pared 1 base from V and 8 bases from J, leaving 11 bases between. Germline-derived CDR1 and CDR2 are SGHVS and FQNEAQ. Written as DNA, the CDR3 is TGTGCCAGCAGCTTAGGGGTCTTCGGGGAAAAACTGTTTTTT. Protein sequence: CASSLGVFGEKLFF.

The chain has TRBV5-1 and TRBJ1-4, with TRBD1 matching over 7 bases. This CDR3 comprises 14 residues. The V and J ends lost 5 bases and 4 bases, in that order; junction bases with no gene match: 5. From germline, CDR1 is SGHRS and CDR2 YFSETQ. The CDR3 reads CASRATGFNEKLFF. CDR3 nucleotides: TGCGCCAGCAGAGCGACAGGGTTTAATGAAAAACTGTTTTTT. The entire variable domain, with the rest obtained from reference TRBV5-1 and TRBJ1-4, is as follows: KAGVTQTPRYLIKTRGQQVTLSCSPISGHRSVSWYQQTPGQGLQFLFEYFSETQRNKGNFPGRFSGRQFSNSRSEMNVSTLELGDSALYLCASRATGFNEKLFFGSGTQLSVL.

The J gene is TRBJ2-5, the V gene TRBV18, with 8 bases aligning to TRBD2. CDR3 length: 16 residues. Trimming removed 4 bases from V and 2 bases from J; junction bases left unmatched: 9. Per germline, CDR1 KGHSH and CDR2 LQKENI. Here the CDR3 DNA reads TGTGCCAGCTCACGTTCGGTAGCGGGGACACAAGAGACCCAGTACTTC. It translates to CASSRSVAGTQETQYF.

The table lists this clone with a count of one. The genes are TRBV18 and TRBJ2-3; TRBD1 aligns across 9 bases. V was pared by 3 bases and J by 6 bases, with 7 bases of the junction left unmatched. The CDR3 is 15 amino acids. Germline V gene lookup returns CDR1 KGHSH and CDR2 LQKENI. The CDR3: CASSPGGTGSDTQYF. DNA for the CDR3: TGTGCCAGCTCACCGGGCGGGACAGGGTCGGATACGCAGTATTTT. Together with reference TRBV18 and TRBJ2-3, the CDR3 gives the full variable domain: NAGVMQNPRHLVRRRGQEARLRCSPMKGHSHVYWYRQLPEEGLKFMVYLQKENIIDESGMPKERFSAEFPKEGPSILRIQQVVRGDSAAYFCASSPGGTGSDTQYFGPGTRLTVL.

This clone was counted a single time. This chain uses TRBV27 with TRBJ2-7; D uncertain. V shed 3 bases and J shed 0 bases, with 9 bases lying between them. The CDR3 runs to 14 residues. Germline V gene data show CDR1 as MNHEY and CDR2 as SMNVEV (reference sequence). The CDR3 spells CASSLSDTSYEQYF. As DNA, the CDR3 is TGTGCCAGCAGTTTGTCCGACACCTCCTACGAGCAGTACTTC.

The V call is TRBV6-4, the J call TRBJ2-2; 11 positions match TRBD2. CDR1 MRHNA and CDR2 SNTAGT come from the germline V gene. V shed 5 bases and J 1 base; nucleotides not matched to a gene: 3. The CDR3 is 16 residues long. CDR3 DNA sequence: TGTGCCAGCAGTCGACTAGCGGGAATGAACACCGGGGAGCTGTTTTTT. It codes for CASSRLAGMNTGELFF.

This chain joins TRBV10-1 and TRBJ2-3; 13 nucleotides line up with TRBD2. This CDR3 has 17 residues. Germline loops: CDR1 WNHNN, CDR2 SYGVQD (reference sequence). V shed 6 bases, J shed 8 bases, and the junction held 14 bases outside the gene matches. DNA for the CDR3: TGCGCCAGCAGCCCGACTAGCGGGGGGTTTCCAGGGGTTACGCAGTATTTT. Encoded protein: CASSPTSGGFPGVTQYF.